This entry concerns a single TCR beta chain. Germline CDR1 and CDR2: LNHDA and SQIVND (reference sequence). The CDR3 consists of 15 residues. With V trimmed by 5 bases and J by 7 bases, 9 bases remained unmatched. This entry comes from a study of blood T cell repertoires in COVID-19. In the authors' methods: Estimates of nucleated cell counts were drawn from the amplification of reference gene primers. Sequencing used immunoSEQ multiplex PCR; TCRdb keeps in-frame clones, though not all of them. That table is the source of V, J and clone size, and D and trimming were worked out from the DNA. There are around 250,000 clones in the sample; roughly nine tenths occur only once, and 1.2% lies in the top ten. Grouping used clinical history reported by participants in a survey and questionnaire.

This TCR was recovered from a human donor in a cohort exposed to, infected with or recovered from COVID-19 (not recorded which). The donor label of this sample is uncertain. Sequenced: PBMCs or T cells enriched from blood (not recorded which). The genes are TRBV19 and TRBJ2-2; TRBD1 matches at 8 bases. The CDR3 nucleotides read TGTGCCAGTAGTCCCCAGGGGGCGTCGAACGGGGAGCTGTTTTTT. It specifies CASSPQGASNGELFF.